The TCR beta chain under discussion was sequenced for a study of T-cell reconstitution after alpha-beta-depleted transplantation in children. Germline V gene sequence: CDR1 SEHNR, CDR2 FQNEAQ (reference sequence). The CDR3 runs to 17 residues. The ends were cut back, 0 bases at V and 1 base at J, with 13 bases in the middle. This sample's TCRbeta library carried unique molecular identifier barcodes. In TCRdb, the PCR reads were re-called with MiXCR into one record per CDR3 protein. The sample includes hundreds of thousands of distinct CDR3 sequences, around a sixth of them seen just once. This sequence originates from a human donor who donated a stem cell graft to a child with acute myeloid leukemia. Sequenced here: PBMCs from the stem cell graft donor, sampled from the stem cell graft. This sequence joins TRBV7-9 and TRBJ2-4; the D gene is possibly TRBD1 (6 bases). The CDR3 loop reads CASSLAQGVTAKNIQYF. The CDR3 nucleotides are TGTGCCAGCAGCTTAGCACAGGGAGTGACCGCCAAAAACATTCAGTACTTC.